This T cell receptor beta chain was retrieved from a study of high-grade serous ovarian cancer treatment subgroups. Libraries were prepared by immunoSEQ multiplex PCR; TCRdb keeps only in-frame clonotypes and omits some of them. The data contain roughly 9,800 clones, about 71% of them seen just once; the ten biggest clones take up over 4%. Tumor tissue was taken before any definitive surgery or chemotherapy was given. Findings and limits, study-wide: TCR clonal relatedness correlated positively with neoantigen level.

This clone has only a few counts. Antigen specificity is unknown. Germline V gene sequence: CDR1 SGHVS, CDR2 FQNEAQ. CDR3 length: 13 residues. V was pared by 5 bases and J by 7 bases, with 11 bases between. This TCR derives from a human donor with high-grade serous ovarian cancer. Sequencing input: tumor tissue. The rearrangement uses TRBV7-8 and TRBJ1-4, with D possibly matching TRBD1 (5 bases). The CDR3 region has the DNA TGTGCCAGCAGCGGGGGGAGGGGTGAAAAACTGTTTTTT. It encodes CASSGGRGEKLFF. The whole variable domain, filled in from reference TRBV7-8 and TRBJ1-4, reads GAGVSQSPRYKVAKRGQDVALRCDPISGHVSLFWYQQALGQGPEFLTYFQNEAQLDKSGLPSDRFFAERPEGSVSTLKIQRTQQEDSAVYLCASSGGRGEKLFFGSGTQLSVL.